Sequencing of this TCR beta chain was carried out in a study of T cell responses to AZD1222 COVID-19 vaccine. Study conclusions and caveats: Donors were chiefly white British, with a greater number of females, and clonal diversity was perhaps underestimated.

The repertoire was sequenced with immunoSEQ multiplex PCR; TCRdb's copy has only in-frame clones and lacks some. The sample lists more than 110,000 clones, under 95% occurring once. Notes on this clone: The antigen is undetermined.

The source material was peripheral blood, sampled on day 0 of AZD1222 vaccination. This TCR derives from an adult in good health.

This CDR3 is CASSGGKLAKNIQYF. The CDR3 DNA is TGTGCCAGTAGTGGAGGGAAACTAGCCAAAAACATTCAGTACTTC. The chain carries TRBV19 and TRBJ2-4, with a tentative D call TRBD2 (6 bases). The CDR3 length is 15 residues. Per the germline V gene, CDR1 is LNHDA and CDR2 is SQIVND (reference sequence). V gave up 5 bases and J gave up 0 bases, with 11 bases separating them.